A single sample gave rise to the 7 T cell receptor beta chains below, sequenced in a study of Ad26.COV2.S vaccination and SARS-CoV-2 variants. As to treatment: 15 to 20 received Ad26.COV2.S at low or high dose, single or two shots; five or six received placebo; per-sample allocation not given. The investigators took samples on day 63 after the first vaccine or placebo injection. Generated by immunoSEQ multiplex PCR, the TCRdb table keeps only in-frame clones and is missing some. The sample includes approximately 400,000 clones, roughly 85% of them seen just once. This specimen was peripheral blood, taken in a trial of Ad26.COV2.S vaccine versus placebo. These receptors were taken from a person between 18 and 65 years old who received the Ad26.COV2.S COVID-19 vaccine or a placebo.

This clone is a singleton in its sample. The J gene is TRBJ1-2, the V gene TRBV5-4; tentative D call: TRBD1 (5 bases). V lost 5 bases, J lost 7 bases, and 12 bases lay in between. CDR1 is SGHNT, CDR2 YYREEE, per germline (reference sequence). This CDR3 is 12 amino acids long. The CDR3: CASRNSRVGYTF. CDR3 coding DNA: TGTGCCAGCAGAAATTCCAGGGTTGGCTACACCTTC. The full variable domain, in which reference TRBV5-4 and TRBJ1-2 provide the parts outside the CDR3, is ETGVTQSPTHLIKTRGQQVTLRCSSQSGHNTVSWYQQALGQGPQFIFQYYREEENGRGNFPPRFSGLQFPNYSSELNVNALELDDSALYLCASRNSRVGYTFGSGTRLTVV.

CDR3 in amino acids: CASSMGQYTDTQYF. CDR3 bases: TGTGCCAGCAGCATGGGACAATACACAGATACGCAGTATTTT. The chain uses TRBV11-2 and TRBJ2-3; D might be TRBD1 (6 bases). The CDR3 loop spans 14 amino acids. Between the trimmed V and J ends, which lost 5 bases and 2 bases, there was a span of 11 bases. Germline V gene lookup returns CDR1 SGHAT and CDR2 FQNNGV.

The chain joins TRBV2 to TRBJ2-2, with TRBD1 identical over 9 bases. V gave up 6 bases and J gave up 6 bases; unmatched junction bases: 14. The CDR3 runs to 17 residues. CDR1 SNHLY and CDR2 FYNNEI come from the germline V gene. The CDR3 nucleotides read TGTGCCAGCAGCCCAGACAGGGACAGGGTGGGGTCCGGGGAGCTGTTTTTT. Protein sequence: CASSPDRDRVGSGELFF.

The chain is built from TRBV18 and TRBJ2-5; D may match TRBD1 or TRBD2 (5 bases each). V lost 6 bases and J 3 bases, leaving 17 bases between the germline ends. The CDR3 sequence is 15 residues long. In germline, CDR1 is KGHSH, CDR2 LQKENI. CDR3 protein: CASSDWGSQKETQYF. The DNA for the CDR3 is TGTGCCAGCTCTGATTGGGGGTCTCAGAAAGAGACCCAGTACTTC.

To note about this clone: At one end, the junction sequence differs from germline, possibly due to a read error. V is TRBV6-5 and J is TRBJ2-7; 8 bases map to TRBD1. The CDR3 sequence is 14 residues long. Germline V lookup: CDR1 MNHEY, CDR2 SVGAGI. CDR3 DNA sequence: TGTGCCAGCAGGGGTGGACAGGGCTCCAACGAGCAGTACTTC. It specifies CASRGGQGSNEQYF.

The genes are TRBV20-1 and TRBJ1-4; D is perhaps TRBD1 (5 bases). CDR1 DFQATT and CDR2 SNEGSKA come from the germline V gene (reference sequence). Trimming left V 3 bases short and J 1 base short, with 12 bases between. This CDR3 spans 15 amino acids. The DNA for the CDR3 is TGCAGTGCTAGTTCCCCGCAGGGAACTAATGAAAAACTGTTTTTT. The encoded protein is CSASSPQGTNEKLFF.

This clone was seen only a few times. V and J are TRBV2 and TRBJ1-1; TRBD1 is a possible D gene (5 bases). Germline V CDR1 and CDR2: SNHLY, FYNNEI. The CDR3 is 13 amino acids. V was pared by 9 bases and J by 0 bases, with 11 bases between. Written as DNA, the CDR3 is TGTGCCAGTGGGGGGGACCTGAACACTGAAGCTTTCTTT. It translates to CASGGDLNTEAFF.